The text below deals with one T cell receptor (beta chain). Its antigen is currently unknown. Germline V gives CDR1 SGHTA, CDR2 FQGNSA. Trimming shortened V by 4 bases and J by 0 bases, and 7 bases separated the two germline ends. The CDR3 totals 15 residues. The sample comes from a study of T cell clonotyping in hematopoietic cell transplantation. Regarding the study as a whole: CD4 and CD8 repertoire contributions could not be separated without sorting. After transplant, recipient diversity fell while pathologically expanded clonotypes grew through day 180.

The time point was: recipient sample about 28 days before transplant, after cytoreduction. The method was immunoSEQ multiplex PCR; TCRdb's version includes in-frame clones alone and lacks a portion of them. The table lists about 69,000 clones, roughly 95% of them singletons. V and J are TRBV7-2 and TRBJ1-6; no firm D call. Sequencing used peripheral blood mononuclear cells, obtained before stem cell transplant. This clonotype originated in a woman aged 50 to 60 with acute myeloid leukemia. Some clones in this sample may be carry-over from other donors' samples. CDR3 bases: TGTGCCAGCAGCTGGCTAGTCTCCTATAATTCACCCCTCCACTTT. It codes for CASSWLVSYNSPLHF.